A single sample gave rise to the 28 T cell receptor beta chains below, sequenced in a study of graft-versus-host responses after intestinal transplantation. Method: immunoSEQ multiplex PCR; TCRdb's copy keeps in-frame clones and lacks some. There are 90,000 to 120,000 clones in the sample; roughly nine tenths occur only once, and over 0.8% lies in the top ten. The antigens of these receptors remain unknown. Sequenced material: unstimulated CD4+ T cells sorted from spleen or lymph node cells, taken before intestinal transplant. The origin of the receptors is a human donor who received an intestinal transplant.

CDR3 amino acids: CASSEGSTQYF. CDR3 nucleotides: TGTGCCAGCAGTGAGGGTAGTACGCAGTATTTT. The chain carries TRBV2 and TRBJ2-3; D not certain. Germline V gene sequence: CDR1 SNHLY, CDR2 FYNNEI. Trimming shortened V by 3 bases and J by 8 bases, and 6 bases separated the two germline ends. This CDR3 has 11 residues.

The gene calls are TRBV19 and TRBJ1-5; 8 bases fit TRBD1. The CDR3 has 14 amino acids. Germline CDR1 reads LNHDA; CDR2 reads SQIVND (reference sequence). With 5 bases clipped from V and 5 bases from J, the junction kept 5 bases outside the gene matches. The CDR3 here is CASSLDRVYQPQHF. The CDR3 coding sequence is TGTGCCAGTAGTCTGGACAGGGTTTATCAGCCCCAGCATTTT.

Worth noting for this clone: A junction boundary mismatches the germline segment, possibly from a read error. The chain has TRBV6-5 and TRBJ2-7; D uncertain. In germline, CDR1 is MNHEY, CDR2 SVGAGI. There are 16 residues in the CDR3. CDR3 residues: CASSYSTPRSSYGQYF. The CDR3 region has the DNA TGTGCCAGCAGTTACTCGACGCCACGTAGCTCCTACGGGCAGTACTTC.

V and J are TRBV25-1 and TRBJ2-7, with a tentative D call TRBD2 (7 bases). The CDR3 is 16 amino acids. The V gene's germline CDR1 is MGHDK and CDR2 SYGVNS. V was shortened by 5 bases and J by 0 bases, with 17 bases between the two germline ends. The CDR3 coding sequence is TGTGCCAGCAGTCCCAATAGGGGGGGCCACTCCTACGAGCAGTACTTC. The encoded protein is CASSPNRGGHSYEQYF.

The chain's CDR3 is CASSRDPRLSQYF. The CDR3 DNA follows: TGTGCCAGCAGCCGGGACCCGCGATTGTCCCAGTACTTC. V and J are TRBV7-9 and TRBJ2-5; D tentatively fits TRBD1 or TRBD2 (5 bases each). V was shortened by 5 bases and J by 9 bases, with 16 bases between the two germline ends. This CDR3 has 13 residues. Per the germline V gene, CDR1 is SEHNR and CDR2 is FQNEAQ (reference sequence). Full variable domain (remainder filled in from reference TRBV7-9 and TRBJ2-5): DTGVSQNPRHKITKRGQNVTFRCDPISEHNRLYWYRQTLGQGPEFLTYFQNEAQLEKSRLLSDRFSAERPKGSFSTLEIQRTEQGDSAMYLCASSRDPRLSQYFGPGTRLLVL.

The rearrangement links TRBV11-2 to TRBJ2-7; D tentatively reads TRBD1 or TRBD2 (7 bases each). The CDR3 consists of 15 residues. Germline-derived CDR1 and CDR2 are SGHAT and FQNNGV. The V end was cut by 5 bases, the J end by 6 bases, with 20 bases between. The CDR3 DNA reads as TGTGCCAGCAGCCCAACCCTGGGCAGGGGGGGCGAGCAGTACTTC. Translation gives CASSPTLGRGGEQYF.

The chain has TRBV10-3 and TRBJ2-7; 9 bases are a match to TRBD2. V was clipped by 2 bases and J by 6 bases; unmatched bases: 17. Per germline, CDR1 ENHRY and CDR2 SYGVKD. CDR3 length: 18 amino acids. The CDR3 region is CAISEMAGGGSGRCEQYF. The CDR3 DNA is TGTGCCATCAGTGAGATGGCGGGCGGGGGGAGCGGGAGGTGCGAGCAGTACTTC.

The rearrangement uses TRBV5-4 and TRBJ2-3; 8 nucleotides align to TRBD2. Germline V gene data show CDR1 as SGHNT and CDR2 as YYREEE (reference sequence). CDR3 length: 16 amino acids. J lost 4 bases, V lost 4 bases, and 11 bases had no gene match. The CDR3 region has the DNA TGTGCCAGCAGCCCCGGCCTAAGCGGGGGAGCAGATACGCAGTATTTT. Translation gives CASSPGLSGGADTQYF. The whole variable domain, filled in from reference TRBV5-4 and TRBJ2-3, reads ETGVTQSPTHLIKTRGQQVTLRCSSQSGHNTVSWYQQALGQGPQFIFQYYREEENGRGNFPPRFSGLQFPNYSSELNVNALELDDSALYLCASSPGLSGGADTQYFGPGTRLTVL.

The chain has TRBV25-1 and TRBJ2-5; D is unclear. The CDR3 length is 14 residues. V was clipped by 3 bases and J by 4 bases, with 12 bases between them. The germline V gene encodes CDR1 MGHDK and CDR2 SYGVNS. DNA of the CDR3: TGTGCCAGCAGTGATAACGTCCGGCGAGAGACCCAGTACTTC. Translation: CASSDNVRRETQYF. Full variable domain (outside the CDR3, taken from reference TRBV25-1 and TRBJ2-5): EADIYQTPRYLVIGTGKKITLECSQTMGHDKMYWYQQDPGMELHLIHYSYGVNSTEKGDLSSESTVSRIRTEHFPLTLESARPSHTSQYLCASSDNVRRETQYFGPGTRLLVL.

The chain combines TRBV7-3 with TRBJ2-5; 7 nucleotides align to TRBD1. Germline V gene data show CDR1 as SGHTA and CDR2 as FQGTGA. The CDR3 is made up of 13 amino acids. J lost 3 bases, V lost 4 bases, and 2 bases had no gene match. The CDR3 region is CASSSTGEETQYF. CDR3 in DNA: TGTGCCAGCAGCTCAACAGGGGAAGAGACCCAGTACTTC. The whole variable domain, remainder taken from reference TRBV7-3 and TRBJ2-5, is GAGVSQTPSNKVTEKGKYVELRCDPISGHTALYWYRQSLGQGPEFLIYFQGTGAADDSGLPNDRFFAVRPEGSVSTLKIQRTERGDSAVYLCASSSTGEETQYFGPGTRLLVL.

This clone appeared a single time. The chain's CDR3 is CASGLETYEQYF. The CDR3, as DNA: TGTGCTAGTGGTTTGGAGACTTACGAGCAGTACTTC. This chain joins TRBV12-5 and TRBJ2-7; D remains ambiguous. The CDR3 spans 12 residues. V lost 1 base, J lost 4 bases, and 5 bases lay in between. The germline gives CDR1 LGHNT, CDR2 FRNRAP.

The J gene is TRBJ2-2, the V gene TRBV30; 10 positions agree with TRBD1. The V and J ends lost 7 bases and 4 bases, in that order; junction bases with no gene match: 6. In germline, CDR1 is GTSNPN, CDR2 SVGIG (reference sequence). This CDR3 is built from 14 residues. The CDR3 region is CAFPGQGTTGELFF. The CDR3 coding sequence is TGTGCCTTCCCGGGACAGGGGACCACCGGGGAGCTGTTTTTT.

This clone was observed a handful of times. CDR3 sequence (DNA): TGTGCCAGCAGTGATCTAGCGGGAGAGGGTGAGCAGTTCTTC. Residues: CASSDLAGEGEQFF. The V call is TRBV6-1, the J call TRBJ2-1; 10 bases align to TRBD2. The CDR3 totals 14 residues. After removal of 3 bases from V and 9 bases from J, the junction contained 5 bases not matched to a gene. CDR1 and CDR2 (germline): MNHNS, SASEGT.

This rearrangement joins TRBV10-3 to TRBJ2-3, with 9 bases aligning to TRBD2. The CDR3 consists of 14 residues. Germline V lookup: CDR1 ENHRY, CDR2 SYGVKD. V shed 1 base and J 4 bases; nucleotides not matched to a gene: 0. The CDR3 sequence is CAISEWTSADTQYF. The CDR3 nucleotides are TGTGCCATCAGTGAGTGGACTAGCGCAGATACGCAGTATTTT.

The genes are TRBV4-2 and TRBJ1-1, with TRBD1 identical over 7 bases. The V gene's germline CDR1 is LGHNA and CDR2 YNFKEQ. V was pared by 5 bases and J by 4 bases, with 7 bases of the junction left unmatched. The CDR3 is 14 residues long. The CDR3 region has the DNA TGTGCCAGCAGCGCCAAGGGGGCATTCACTGAAGCTTTCTTT. It specifies CASSAKGAFTEAFF.

The rearrangement uses TRBV11-2 and TRBJ1-6; TRBD1 matches 10 bases. Per the germline V gene, CDR1 is SGHAT and CDR2 is FQNNGV. This CDR3 region has 15 residues. V lost 0 bases to trimming and J lost 14 bases; unmatched junction nucleotides: 7. The CDR3 nucleotides read TGTGCCAGCAGCTTAGACCGGGACAGGGGTCCTTCCCTCCACTTT. This sequence encodes CASSLDRDRGPSLHF.

This chain uses TRBV4-1 with TRBJ2-7, with 10 bases that match TRBD2. Germline V CDR1 and CDR2: MGHRA, YSYEKL. With 0 bases clipped from V and 6 bases from J, the junction kept 8 bases outside the gene matches. This CDR3 is 16 amino acids long. This CDR3 reads CASSQDNSGRIGEQYF. The CDR3 DNA reads as TGCGCCAGCAGCCAAGATAATAGCGGGAGGATCGGCGAGCAGTACTTC.

CDR3 DNA sequence: TGTGCCAGCAGCTTACGAGGGGATAATTTCTACAATGAGCAGTTCTTC. Its translation is CASSLRGDNFYNEQFF. This chain joins TRBV7-3 and TRBJ2-1, with D perhaps given as TRBD1 or TRBD2 (5 bases each). CDR1 is SGHTA and CDR2 is FQGTGA in the germline V gene. V dropped 2 bases and J dropped 3 bases, with 14 bases sitting between them. This CDR3 contains 16 residues.

The chain employs TRBV25-1 and TRBJ1-2; D perhaps matches TRBD1 (5 bases). CDR1 and CDR2 (germline): MGHDK, SYGVNS. V lost 3 bases to trimming and J lost 7 bases, with 6 bases between them. This CDR3 has 11 amino acids. The CDR3 is CASSDRVGYTF. The CDR3 nucleotides are TGTGCCAGCAGTGACAGGGTTGGCTACACCTTC.

This chain connects TRBV11-2 to TRBJ2-1; D might be TRBD2 (5 bases). This CDR3 region has 18 residues. Trimming left V 5 bases short and J 0 bases short, with 20 bases between. Germline CDR1 is SGHAT and CDR2 is FQNNGV. As DNA, the CDR3 is TGTGCCAGCAGCCCTAGAGCAACCGGGGAGAGCTCCTACAATGAGCAGTTCTTC. It translates to CASSPRATGESSYNEQFF.

The chain employs TRBV9 and TRBJ2-1, with 16 positions matching TRBD2. Germline CDR1 SGDLS, CDR2 YYNGEE. The V gene end was trimmed by 4 bases and the J gene end by 0 bases; junction bases not matched to a gene: 10. The CDR3 totals 20 residues. CDR3 residues: CASSSRGLAGGKSSYNEQFF. CDR3 nucleotide sequence: TGTGCCAGCAGCTCCCGGGGACTAGCGGGAGGGAAAAGCTCCTACAATGAGCAGTTCTTC.

Here the CDR3 DNA reads TGTGCCAGCAGCCGGGACAGGGGGCCTGAGACCCAGTACTTC. Translated, it gives CASSRDRGPETQYF. The rearrangement links TRBV27 to TRBJ2-5; the match to TRBD1 covers 12 bases. Germline V gene sequence: CDR1 MNHEY, CDR2 SMNVEV (reference sequence). The J segment lost 5 bases and the V segment lost 6 bases, leaving 4 bases of the junction unmatched. CDR3 size: 14 residues.

The V and J genes are TRBV2 and TRBJ2-1; a possible D gene is TRBD1 (6 bases). V was trimmed by 10 bases and J by 0 bases, leaving 13 bases between them. Germline loops: CDR1 SNHLY, CDR2 FYNNEI. The CDR3 runs 14 residues. The CDR3 coding sequence is TGTGCCACCAAGGGGGATAGCTCCTACAATGAGCAGTTCTTC. It translates to CATKGDSSYNEQFF.

The V and J genes are TRBV6-5 and TRBJ2-7; D is ambiguous. The CDR3 extends over 12 amino acids. Germline V CDR1 and CDR2: MNHEY, SVGAGI. V gave up 6 bases and J gave up 4 bases, with 10 bases separating them. This CDR3 is CASRAVGYEQYF. Here the CDR3 DNA reads TGTGCCAGCAGAGCAGTTGGTTACGAGCAGTACTTC.

The rearrangement links TRBV30 to TRBJ1-1, with a weak D call TRBD1 (5 bases). V was clipped by 1 base and J by 5 bases, with 17 bases between them. CDR1 GTSNPN and CDR2 SVGIG come from the germline V gene (reference sequence). The CDR3 sequence is 15 residues long. The CDR3 DNA reads as TGTGCCTGGAGTGAGGTTCAGGGACGATTAACTGAAGCTTTCTTT. This gives the protein CAWSEVQGRLTEAFF.

The V and J genes are TRBV14 and TRBJ2-4, with TRBD1 as a possible D gene (5 bases). V gave up 1 base and J gave up 0 bases, with 7 bases separating them. From germline, CDR1 is SGHDN and CDR2 FVKESK. The CDR3 is 15 amino acids. The CDR3 DNA follows: TGTGCCAGCAGCCAAGGACAGTTAGCCAAAAACATTCAGTACTTC. It codes for CASSQGQLAKNIQYF.

The gene calls are TRBV5-1 and TRBJ2-5; weak D call: TRBD2 (7 bases). The CDR3 extends over 14 amino acids. Trimming removed 2 bases from V and 3 bases from J, with 11 bases in between. Germline V gene lookup returns CDR1 SGHRS and CDR2 YFSETQ. CDR3 sequence reads: CASSLGGGEETQYF. The CDR3 nucleotides are TGCGCCAGCAGCTTAGGGGGAGGGGAAGAGACCCAGTACTTC.

In this sample, this clone turned up once. The chain has TRBV18 and TRBJ2-5; D not resolved. This CDR3 region has 13 residues. The V gene lost 3 bases and the J gene lost 2 bases, with 7 bases spanning the gap. From germline, CDR1 is KGHSH and CDR2 LQKENI. In DNA, the CDR3 is TGTGCCAGCTCACCGCCAGCGCAAGAGACCCAGTACTTC. Translation: CASSPPAQETQYF.